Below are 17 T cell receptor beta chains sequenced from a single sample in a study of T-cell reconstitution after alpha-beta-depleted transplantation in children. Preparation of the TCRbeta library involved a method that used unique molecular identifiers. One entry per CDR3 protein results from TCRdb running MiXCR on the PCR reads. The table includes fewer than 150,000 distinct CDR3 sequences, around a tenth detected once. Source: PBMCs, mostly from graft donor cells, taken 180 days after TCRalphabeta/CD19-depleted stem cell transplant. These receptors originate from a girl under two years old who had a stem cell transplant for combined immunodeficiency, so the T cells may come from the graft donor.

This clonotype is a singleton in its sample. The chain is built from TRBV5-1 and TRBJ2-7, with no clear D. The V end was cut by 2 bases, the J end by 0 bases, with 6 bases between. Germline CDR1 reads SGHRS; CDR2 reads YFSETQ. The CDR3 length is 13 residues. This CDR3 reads CASSFLDSYEQYF. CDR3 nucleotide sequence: TGCGCCAGCAGCTTTCTCGACTCCTACGAGCAGTACTTC.

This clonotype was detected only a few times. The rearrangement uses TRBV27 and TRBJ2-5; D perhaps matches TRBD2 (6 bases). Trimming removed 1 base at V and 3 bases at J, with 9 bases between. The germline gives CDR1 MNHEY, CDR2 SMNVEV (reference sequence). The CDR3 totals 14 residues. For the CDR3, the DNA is TGTGCCAGCAGTTTATTCCCGGGAGAAGAGACCCAGTACTTC. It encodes CASSLFPGEETQYF.

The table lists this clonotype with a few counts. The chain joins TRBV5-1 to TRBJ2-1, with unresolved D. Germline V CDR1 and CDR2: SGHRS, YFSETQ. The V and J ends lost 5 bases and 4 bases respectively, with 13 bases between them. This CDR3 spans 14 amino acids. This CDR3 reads CASRERTVYNEQFF. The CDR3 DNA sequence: TGCGCCAGCAGAGAACGCACGGTATACAATGAGCAGTTCTTC.

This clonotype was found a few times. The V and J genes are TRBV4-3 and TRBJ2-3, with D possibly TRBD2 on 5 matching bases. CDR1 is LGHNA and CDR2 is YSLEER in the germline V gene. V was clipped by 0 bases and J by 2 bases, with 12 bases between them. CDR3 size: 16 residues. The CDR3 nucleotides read TGCGCCAGCAGCCAAGATTGGCGGGCCTACACAGATACGCAGTATTTT. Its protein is CASSQDWRAYTDTQYF.

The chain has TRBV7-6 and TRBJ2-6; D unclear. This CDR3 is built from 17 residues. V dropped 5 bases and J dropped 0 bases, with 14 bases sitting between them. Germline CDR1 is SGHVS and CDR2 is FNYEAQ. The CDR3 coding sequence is TGTGCCAGCAGCCCCCGCGGCCCTCTCTCTGGGGCCAACGTCCTGACTTTC. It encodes CASSPRGPLSGANVLTF. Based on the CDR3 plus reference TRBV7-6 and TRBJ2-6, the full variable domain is GAGVSQSPRYKVTKRGQDVALRCDPISGHVSLYWYRQALGQGPEFLTYFNYEAQQDKSGLPNDRFSAERPEGSISTLTIQRTEQRDSAMYRCASSPRGPLSGANVLTFGAGSRLTVL.

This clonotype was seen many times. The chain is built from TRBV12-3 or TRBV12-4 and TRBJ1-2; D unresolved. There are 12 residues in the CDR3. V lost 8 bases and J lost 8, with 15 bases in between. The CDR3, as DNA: TGTGCCAGCGGTCGGCAGCCTATGGGCTACACCTTC. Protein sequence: CASGRQPMGYTF.

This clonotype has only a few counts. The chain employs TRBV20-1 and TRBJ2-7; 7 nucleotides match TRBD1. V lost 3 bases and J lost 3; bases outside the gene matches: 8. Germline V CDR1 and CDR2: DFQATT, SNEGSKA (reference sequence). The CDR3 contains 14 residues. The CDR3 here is CSARSPGTVYEQYF. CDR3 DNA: TGCAGTGCTAGGTCCCCCGGGACAGTCTACGAGCAGTACTTC.

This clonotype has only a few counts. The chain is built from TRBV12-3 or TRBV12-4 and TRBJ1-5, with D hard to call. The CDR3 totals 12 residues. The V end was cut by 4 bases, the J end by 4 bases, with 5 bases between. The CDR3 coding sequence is TGTGCCAGCAGTTCGACAAATCAGCCCCAGCATTTT. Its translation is CASSSTNQPQHF.

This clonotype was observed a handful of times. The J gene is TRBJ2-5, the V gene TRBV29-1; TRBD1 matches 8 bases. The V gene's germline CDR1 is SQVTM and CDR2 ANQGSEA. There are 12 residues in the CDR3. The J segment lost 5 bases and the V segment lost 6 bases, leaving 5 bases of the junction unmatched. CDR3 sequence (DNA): TGCAGCGTGACAGGGGCAGGGGAGACCCAGTACTTC. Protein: CSVTGAGETQYF.

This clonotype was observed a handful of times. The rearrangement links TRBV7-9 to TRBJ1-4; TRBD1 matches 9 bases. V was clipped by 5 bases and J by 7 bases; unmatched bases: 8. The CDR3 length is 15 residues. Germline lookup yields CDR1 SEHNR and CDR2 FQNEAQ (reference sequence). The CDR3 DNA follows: TGTGCCAGCAGCCGAGGGGACAGGGATCCTGAAAAACTGTTTTTT. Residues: CASSRGDRDPEKLFF.

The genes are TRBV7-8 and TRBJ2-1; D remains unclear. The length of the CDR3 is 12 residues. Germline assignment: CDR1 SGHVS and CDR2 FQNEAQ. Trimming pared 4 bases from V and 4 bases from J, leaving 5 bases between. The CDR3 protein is CASSSHYNEQFF. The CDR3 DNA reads TGTGCCAGCAGCTCTCATTACAATGAGCAGTTCTTC. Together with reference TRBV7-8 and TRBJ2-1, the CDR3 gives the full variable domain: GAGVSQSPRYKVAKRGQDVALRCDPISGHVSLFWYQQALGQGPEFLTYFQNEAQLDKSGLPSDRFFAERPEGSVSTLKIQRTQQEDSAVYLCASSSHYNEQFFGPGTRLTVL.

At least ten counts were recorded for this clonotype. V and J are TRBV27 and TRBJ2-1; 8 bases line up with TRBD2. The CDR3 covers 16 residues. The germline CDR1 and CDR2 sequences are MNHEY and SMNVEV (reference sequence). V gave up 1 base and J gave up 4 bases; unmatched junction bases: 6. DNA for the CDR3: TGTGCCAGCAGTTTATACCTAGCGGGCAGATACAATGAGCAGTTCTTC. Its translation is CASSLYLAGRYNEQFF.

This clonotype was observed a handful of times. Here the CDR3 reads CSARVPGRRQQYF. As DNA, the CDR3 is TGCAGTGCTAGAGTACCCGGCCGCCGCCAGCAGTACTTC. This chain connects TRBV20-1 to TRBJ2-7; D remains ambiguous. CDR3 length equals 13 residues. Trimming left V 1 base short and J 8 bases short, with 15 bases between. The germline V gene has CDR1 DFQATT and CDR2 SNEGSKA (reference sequence).

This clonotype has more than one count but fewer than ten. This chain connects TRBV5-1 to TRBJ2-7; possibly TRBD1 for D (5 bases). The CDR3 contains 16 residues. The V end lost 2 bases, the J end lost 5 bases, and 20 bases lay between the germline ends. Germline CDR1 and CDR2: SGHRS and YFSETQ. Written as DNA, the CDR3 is TGCGCCAGCAGCTTACCGTTTAGGCAGGGCAGGGACGAGCAGTACTTC. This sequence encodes CASSLPFRQGRDEQYF.

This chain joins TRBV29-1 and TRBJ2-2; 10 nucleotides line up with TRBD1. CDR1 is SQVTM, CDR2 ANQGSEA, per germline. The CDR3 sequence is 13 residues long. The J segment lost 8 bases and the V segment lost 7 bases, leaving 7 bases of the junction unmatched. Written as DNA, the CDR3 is TGCAGCGGGAGACAGGGGGCGCAGGGGGAGCTGTTTTTT. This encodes CSGRQGAQGELFF.

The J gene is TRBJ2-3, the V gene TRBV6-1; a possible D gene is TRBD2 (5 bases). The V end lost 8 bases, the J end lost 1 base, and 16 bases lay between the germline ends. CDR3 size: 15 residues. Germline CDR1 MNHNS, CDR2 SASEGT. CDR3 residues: CASHRGSGGTDTQYF. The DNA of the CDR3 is TGTGCCAGCCACCGGGGAAGTGGTGGCACAGATACGCAGTATTTT.

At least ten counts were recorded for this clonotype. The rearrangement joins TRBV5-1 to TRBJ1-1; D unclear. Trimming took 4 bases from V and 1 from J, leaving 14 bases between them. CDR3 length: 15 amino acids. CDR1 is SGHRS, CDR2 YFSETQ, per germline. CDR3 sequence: CASSLPDGGNTEAFF. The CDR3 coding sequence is TGCGCCAGCAGCCTCCCGGATGGTGGGAACACTGAAGCTTTCTTT. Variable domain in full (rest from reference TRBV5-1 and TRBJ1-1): KAGVTQTPRYLIKTRGQQVTLSCSPISGHRSVSWYQQTPGQGLQFLFEYFSETQRNKGNFPGRFSGRQFSNSRSEMNVSTLELGDSALYLCASSLPDGGNTEAFFGQGTRLTVV.